Listed here are 2 T cell receptor beta chains from one sample, sequenced in a study of T cells in women clearing cervical HPV infection. Assay used: immunoSEQ multiplex PCR; TCRdb lists only in-frame clones, some missing. The sample table sets out under 45,000 clones. The sample was blood buffy coat. These receptors were taken from a woman between 18 and 70 years old with a cervical HPV16 infection that either progressed to CIN3+ or cleared (not recorded which).

On this clone itself: Read sequence stops 3 residues before the CDR3 end, and the germline J gene provides the missing end. The rearrangement uses TRBV10-2 and TRBJ2-7; TRBD2 matches 12 bases. The length of the CDR3 is 14 residues. Losses at the gene ends were 5 bases for V and 4 bases for J; bases not matched to a gene: 3. Per germline, CDR1 WSHSY and CDR2 SAAADI. Incomplete CDR3 DNA: TGCGCCAGCAGTACCGGACTAGCGGGATACGAG. Protein product: CASSTGLAGYE. The entire CDR3 reads CASSTGLAGYEQYF.

Comment on this clone: The missing CDR3 end, 3 residues past where the read stops, is filled in from the germline J gene. The rearrangement joins TRBV5-1 to TRBJ2-1; 7 bases agree with TRBD2. With 0 bases clipped from V and 7 bases from J, the junction kept 13 bases outside the gene matches. The CDR3 has 17 amino acids. The germline gives CDR1 SGHRS, CDR2 YFSETQ. CDR3 DNA (partial): TGCGCCAGCAGCTTGGCCGCGGCGGGAGAAGGGTGGAATGAG. Translation gives CASSLAAAGEGWNE. Given in full, the CDR3 is CASSLAAAGEGWNEQFF.